This entry features one TCR beta chain sequence. The sample comes from a study of control samples from healthy donors and cancer patients. Here immunoSEQ multiplex PCR was the method, and the copy in TCRdb shows in-frame clones only, minus some. The sample lists about 42,000 clones; over 80% were seen once. V lost 6 bases and J lost 3, with 2 bases in between. There are 11 residues in the CDR3. This sequence joins TRBV12-3 or TRBV12-4 and TRBJ2-2; D not resolved. Material for sequencing was blood. The TCR was taken from a man in his sixties in good health. The DNA of the CDR3 is TGTGCCAGCAGATACACCGGGGAGCTGTTTTTT. Encoded protein: CASRYTGELFF.